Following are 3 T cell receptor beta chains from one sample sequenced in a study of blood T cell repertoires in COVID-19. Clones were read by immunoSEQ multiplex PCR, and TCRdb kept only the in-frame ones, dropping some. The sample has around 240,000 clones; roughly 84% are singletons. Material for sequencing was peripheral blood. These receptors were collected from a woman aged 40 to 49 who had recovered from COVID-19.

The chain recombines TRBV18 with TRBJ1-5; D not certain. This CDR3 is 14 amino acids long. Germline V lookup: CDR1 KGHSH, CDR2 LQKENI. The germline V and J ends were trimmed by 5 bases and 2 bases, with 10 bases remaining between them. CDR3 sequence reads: CASSGSEGNQPQHF. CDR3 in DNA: TGTGCCAGCTCAGGAAGCGAGGGCAATCAGCCCCAGCATTTT.

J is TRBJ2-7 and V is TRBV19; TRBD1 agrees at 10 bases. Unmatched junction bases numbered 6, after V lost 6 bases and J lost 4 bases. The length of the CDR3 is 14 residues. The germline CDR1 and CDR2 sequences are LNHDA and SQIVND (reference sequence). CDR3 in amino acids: CASRMTGGVYEQYF. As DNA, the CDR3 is TGTGCCAGTAGGATGACAGGGGGCGTTTACGAGCAGTACTTC.

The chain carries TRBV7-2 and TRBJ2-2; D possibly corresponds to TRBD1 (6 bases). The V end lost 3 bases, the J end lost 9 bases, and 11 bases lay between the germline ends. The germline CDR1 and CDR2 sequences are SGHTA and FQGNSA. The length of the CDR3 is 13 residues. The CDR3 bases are TGTGCCAGCAGCTTGGGGGCGAGGAGGGAGCTGTTTTTT. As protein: CASSLGARRELFF.